The following is a TCR beta chain sequence with its context. Its target is not known. The data are from a study of cytomegalovirus exposure and HLA in healthy donors. PCR was performed using 60 Vbeta and 13 Jbeta primers. In the original processing: An analysis that came later counted 80 million or so unique TCR beta chains, some 11 million shared. TCRdb keeps only in-frame clones here, not all; method: immunoSEQ multiplex PCR. V and J calls and clone size are copied from that table; D and trimming were computed from the DNA. Of around 110,000 clones listed, 65% to 90% were seen once; the top ten hold 3.9%. Study-level findings and limits: More clonal expansion characterized HLA-associated TCR beta chains than equally common others in a later analysis. Analysis performed later found 16,000 or so TCR beta sequences associated with HLA alleles at 0.05 false discovery rate. Earlier findings revealed that most TCR beta V segments proved productive either about 87% or about 30% of the time.

Sequences were obtained from PBMCs. The clonotype was recovered from a woman in her thirties in good health and CMV-seronegative.

CDR3 region: CASRKGTERSTDTQYF. CDR3 in DNA: TGCGCCAGCAGAAAGGGGACAGAACGTAGCACAGATACGCAGTATTTT. The chain carries TRBV5-1 and TRBJ2-3; the match to TRBD1 covers 7 bases. This CDR3 comprises 16 residues. The V gene's germline CDR1 is SGHRS and CDR2 YFSETQ. With V trimmed by 5 bases and J by 0 bases, 9 bases remained unmatched.